Listed below are T cell receptor beta chains from one sample, sequenced in a study of blood T cell repertoires in COVID-19. Measured with immunoSEQ multiplex PCR; TCRdb has only the in-frame clones, and not every one. The sample yields a few hundred thousand clones, 70% to 90% seen once. Sequenced sample: peripheral blood. The receptor set was obtained from a human donor with COVID-19, enrolled during active disease. The donor label of this sample is uncertain. Each CDR3 is given with its conserved first and last residue.

j_gene: TRBJ2-7; v_gene: TRBV27; CDR3aa: CASSLRRPYEQYF
j_gene: TRBJ1-1; v_gene: TRBV5-1; CDR3aa: CASSLVGGLDTEAFF
j_gene: TRBJ1-2; v_gene: TRBV5-6; CDR3aa: CASSLRAGELAGYTF
j_gene: TRBJ1-1; v_gene: TRBV7-9; CDR3aa: CASSFKSDTEAFF
j_gene: TRBJ1-5; v_gene: TRBV28; CDR3aa: CATNAGNLQPQHF
j_gene: TRBJ1-1; v_gene: TRBV3-1/TRBV3-2; CDR3aa: CASSRGGAGVLGTEAFF
j_gene: TRBJ2-2; v_gene: TRBV28; CDR3aa: CASSFFIQGAPTGELFF
j_gene: TRBJ2-3; v_gene: TRBV19; CDR3aa: CASSPLAGASDTQYF
j_gene: TRBJ1-1; v_gene: TRBV29-1; CDR3aa: CSVGGQGGNTEAFF
j_gene: TRBJ1-1; v_gene: TRBV27; CDR3aa: CASSLRAGMNTEAFF
j_gene: TRBJ1-2; v_gene: TRBV5-1; CDR3aa: CASRSEGGAFYGYTF
j_gene: TRBJ2-1; v_gene: TRBV7-3; CDR3aa: CASSLNAASGYNEQFF
j_gene: TRBJ2-1; v_gene: TRBV28; CDR3aa: CASSYSGRDLLFF
j_gene: TRBJ1-5; v_gene: TRBV10-3; CDR3aa: CAISAPGQGPQPQHF
j_gene: TRBJ2-2; v_gene: TRBV4-3; CDR3aa: CASSQDSGNTGELFF
j_gene: TRBJ1-6; v_gene: TRBV28; CDR3aa: CASSPGQGTSPLHF
j_gene: TRBJ2-6; v_gene: TRBV7-3; CDR3aa: CASSATGGAGANVLTF
j_gene: TRBJ2-7; v_gene: TRBV6-2/TRBV6-3; CDR3aa: CASSYHLRPSGSLYEQYF
j_gene: TRBJ1-5; v_gene: TRBV18; CDR3aa: CASSPPGGSNQPQHF
j_gene: TRBJ1-2; v_gene: TRBV19; CDR3aa: CASSIVPILNYGYTF
j_gene: TRBJ1-5; v_gene: TRBV2; CDR3aa: CASSTDSNQPQHF
j_gene: TRBJ1-4; v_gene: TRBV28; CDR3aa: CATKRGNQEKLFF
j_gene: TRBJ1-2; v_gene: TRBV3-1/TRBV3-2; CDR3aa: CASSQAGGSGKGYTF
j_gene: TRBJ1-4; v_gene: TRBV27; CDR3aa: CASSNQGWGNEKLFF
j_gene: TRBJ2-1; v_gene: TRBV5-1; CDR3aa: CASSLDGTSGPVAYNEQFF
j_gene: TRBJ1-2; v_gene: TRBV28; CDR3aa: CASSLGQPSGGYTF
j_gene: TRBJ2-5; v_gene: TRBV5-1; CDR3aa: CASSLSLASQETQYF
j_gene: TRBJ1-4; v_gene: TRBV11-2; CDR3aa: CASSLDPEEKLFF
j_gene: TRBJ1-6; v_gene: TRBV12-3/TRBV12-4; CDR3aa: CASSTSGQSPLHF
j_gene: TRBJ2-1; v_gene: TRBV5-6; CDR3aa: CASSPRGTSGDNEQFF
j_gene: TRBJ1-1; v_gene: TRBV27; CDR3aa: CASSLGRASTEAFF
j_gene: TRBJ1-1; v_gene: TRBV5-1; CDR3aa: CASSYEQRGIGAFF
j_gene: TRBJ1-1; v_gene: TRBV27; CDR3aa: CASSLWAENTEAFF
j_gene: TRBJ2-5; v_gene: TRBV11-2; CDR3aa: CASSLLGATSYQETQYF
j_gene: TRBJ2-7; v_gene: TRBV13; CDR3aa: CASSQTAQVYEQYF
j_gene: TRBJ2-7; v_gene: TRBV18; CDR3aa: CASSPRGVADSYEQYF
j_gene: TRBJ1-5; v_gene: TRBV10-3; CDR3aa: CAISESSGGNSNQPQHF
j_gene: TRBJ1-5; v_gene: TRBV5-6; CDR3aa: CASSLGDRGPVVANQPQHF
j_gene: TRBJ1-1; v_gene: TRBV7-9; CDR3aa: CASSFSGAEAFF
j_gene: TRBJ2-1; v_gene: TRBV11-3; CDR3aa: CASSPGTSAYNEQFF
j_gene: TRBJ2-7; v_gene: TRBV29-1; CDR3aa: CSAGPGYEQYF
j_gene: TRBJ2-2; v_gene: TRBV5-4; CDR3aa: CASSTVAGGPGGELFF
j_gene: TRBJ1-1; v_gene: TRBV5-1; CDR3aa: CASSLESGDTEAFF
j_gene: TRBJ2-2; v_gene: TRBV6-5; CDR3aa: CASSPQGVRAGELFF
j_gene: TRBJ1-5; v_gene: TRBV27; CDR3aa: CASSLLGGQPQHF
j_gene: TRBJ1-2; v_gene: TRBV12-3/TRBV12-4; CDR3aa: CASSLRESGYTF
j_gene: TRBJ2-3; v_gene: TRBV14; CDR3aa: CASSQQISADTQYF
j_gene: TRBJ1-5; v_gene: TRBV6-4; CDR3aa: CASSEASNQPQHF